This passage covers 5 T cell receptor beta chains from one sample sequenced in a study of T cells in Graves' hyperthyroidism and ophthalmopathy. The TCR beta CDR3 regions underwent amplification using RNA transcripts as the source. Primed by the HTBI set, a first-round RT-PCR was run on the TCR CDR3. TCRdb reanalysed the multiplex PCR reads using MiXCR and keeps one entry per CDR3 protein. The sample yields around 450,000 distinct CDR3 sequences, 15% to 18% seen once. Sequencing was performed on blood. The origin of the receptors is a young woman with Graves' hyperthyroidism.

The chain couples TRBV10-3 to TRBJ2-5; the D gene could be TRBD1 or TRBD2 (6 bases each). The CDR3 covers 14 residues. V was pared by 0 bases and J by 5 bases, with 10 bases between. Germline V CDR1 and CDR2: ENHRY, SYGVKD. The CDR3 here is CAISESRGGETQYF. The CDR3 nucleotides are TGTGCCATCAGTGAGTCGAGAGGGGGGGAGACCCAGTACTTC.

This clonotype was counted ten times or more. The V gene is TRBV2, the J gene TRBJ2-3, with D unresolved. This CDR3 contains 14 residues. Germline CDR1 and CDR2: SNHLY and FYNNEI. Trimming cost V 5 bases and J 2 bases, with 11 bases left between them. The CDR3, as DNA: TGTGCCAGCAGTTTCGACCTTCTCACAGATACGCAGTATTTT. The encoded protein is CASSFDLLTDTQYF. Drawing the rest from reference TRBV2 and TRBJ2-3, the complete variable domain is EPEVTQTPSHQVTQMGQEVILRCVPISNHLYFYWYRQILGQKVEFLVSFYNNEISEKSEIFDDQFSVERPDGSNFTLKIRSTKLEDSAMYFCASSFDLLTDTQYFGPGTRLTVL.

The chain uses TRBV2 and TRBJ2-3, with 11 bases identical to TRBD2. The CDR3 sequence is 15 residues long. Losses at the gene ends were 8 bases for V and 5 bases for J; bases not matched to a gene: 9. Germline V lookup: CDR1 SNHLY, CDR2 FYNNEI. The CDR3 sequence: CASRALAGGQDTQYF. The CDR3 DNA reads as TGTGCCAGCCGAGCATTAGCGGGGGGGCAAGATACGCAGTATTTT. Together with reference TRBV2 and TRBJ2-3, the CDR3 gives the full variable domain: EPEVTQTPSHQVTQMGQEVILRCVPISNHLYFYWYRQILGQKVEFLVSFYNNEISEKSEIFDDQFSVERPDGSNFTLKIRSTKLEDSAMYFCASRALAGGQDTQYFGPGTRLTVL.

The chain is built from TRBV7-9 and TRBJ2-7, with D unresolved. Germline V gives CDR1 SEHNR, CDR2 FQNEAQ (reference sequence). V was shortened by 5 bases and J by 4 bases, with 9 bases between the two germline ends. The CDR3 runs to 12 residues. The CDR3 DNA reads as TGTGCCAGCAGCGGAAGGTTATACGAGCAGTACTTC. Translating gives CASSGRLYEQYF.

This clonotype was counted many times. The J gene is TRBJ2-5, the V gene TRBV3-1; 7 bases are shared with TRBD2. The V gene's germline CDR1 is LGHDT and CDR2 YNNKEL (reference sequence). V shed 0 bases and J 7 bases; nucleotides not matched to a gene: 2. The CDR3 contains 13 residues. CDR3: CASSQEGGRTQYF. The CDR3 nucleotides read TGTGCCAGCAGCCAAGAGGGAGGGAGGACCCAGTACTTC.